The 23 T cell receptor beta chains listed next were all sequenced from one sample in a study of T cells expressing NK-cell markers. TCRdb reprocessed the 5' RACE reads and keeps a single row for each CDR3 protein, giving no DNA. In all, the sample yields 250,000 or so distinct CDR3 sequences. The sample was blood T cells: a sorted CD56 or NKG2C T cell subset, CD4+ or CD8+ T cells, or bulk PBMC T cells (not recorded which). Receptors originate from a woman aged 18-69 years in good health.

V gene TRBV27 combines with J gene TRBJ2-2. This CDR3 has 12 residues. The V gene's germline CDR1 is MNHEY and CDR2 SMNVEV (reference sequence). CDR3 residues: CANTTDTGELFF.

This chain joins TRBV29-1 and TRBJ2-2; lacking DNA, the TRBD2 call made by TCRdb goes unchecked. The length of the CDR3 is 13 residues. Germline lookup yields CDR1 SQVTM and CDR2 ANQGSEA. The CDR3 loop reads CSALRVLSGELFF.

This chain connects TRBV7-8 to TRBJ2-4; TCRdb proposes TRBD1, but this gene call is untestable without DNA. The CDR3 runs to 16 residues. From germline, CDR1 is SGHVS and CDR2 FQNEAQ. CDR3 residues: CASSLVLGGGQNIQYF.

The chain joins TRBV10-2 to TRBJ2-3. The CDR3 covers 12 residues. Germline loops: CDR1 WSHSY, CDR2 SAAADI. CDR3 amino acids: CASSVGPDTQYF.

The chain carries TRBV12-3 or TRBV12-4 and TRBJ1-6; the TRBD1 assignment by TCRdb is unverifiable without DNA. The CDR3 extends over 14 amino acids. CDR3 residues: CASRPGTANSPLHF.

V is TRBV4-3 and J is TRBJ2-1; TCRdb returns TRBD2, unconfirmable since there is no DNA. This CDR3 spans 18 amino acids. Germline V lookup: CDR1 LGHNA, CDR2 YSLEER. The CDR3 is CASSQDHLAGVSYNEQFF.

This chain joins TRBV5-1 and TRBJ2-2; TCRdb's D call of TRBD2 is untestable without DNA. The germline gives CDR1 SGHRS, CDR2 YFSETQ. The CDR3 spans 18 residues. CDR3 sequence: CASSPPPAGGPNTGELFF.

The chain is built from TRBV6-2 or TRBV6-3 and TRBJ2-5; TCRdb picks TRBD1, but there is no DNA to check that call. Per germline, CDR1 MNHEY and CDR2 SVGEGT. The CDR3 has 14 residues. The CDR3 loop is CASSRDIRAETQYF.

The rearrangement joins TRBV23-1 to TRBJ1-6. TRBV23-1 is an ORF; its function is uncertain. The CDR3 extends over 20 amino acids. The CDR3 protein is CASSQLLAGDESSYNSPLHF.

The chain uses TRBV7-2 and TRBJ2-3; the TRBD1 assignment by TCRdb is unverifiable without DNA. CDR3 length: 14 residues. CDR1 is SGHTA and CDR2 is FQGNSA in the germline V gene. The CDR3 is CASSPTRDIYTQYF.

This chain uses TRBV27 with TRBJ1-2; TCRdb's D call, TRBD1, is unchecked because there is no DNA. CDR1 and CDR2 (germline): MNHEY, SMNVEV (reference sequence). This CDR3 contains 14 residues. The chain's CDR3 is CASRETGGDYGYTF.

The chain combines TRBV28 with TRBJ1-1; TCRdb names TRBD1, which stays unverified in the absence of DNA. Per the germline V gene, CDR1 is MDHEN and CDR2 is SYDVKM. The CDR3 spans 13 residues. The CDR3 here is CASTTGGAAEAFF.

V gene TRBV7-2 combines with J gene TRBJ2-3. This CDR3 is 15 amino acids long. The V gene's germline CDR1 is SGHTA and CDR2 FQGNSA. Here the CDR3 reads CASSISGGSTDTQYF.

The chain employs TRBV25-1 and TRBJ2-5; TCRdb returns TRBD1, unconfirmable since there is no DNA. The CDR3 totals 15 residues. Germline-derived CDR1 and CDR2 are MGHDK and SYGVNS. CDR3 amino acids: CASSEGQGLQETQYF. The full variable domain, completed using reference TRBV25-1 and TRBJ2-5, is EADIYQTPRYLVIGTGKKITLECSQTMGHDKMYWYQQDPGMELHLIHYSYGVNSTEKGDLSSESTVSRIRTEHFPLTLESARPSHTSQYLCASSEGQGLQETQYFGPGTRLLVL.

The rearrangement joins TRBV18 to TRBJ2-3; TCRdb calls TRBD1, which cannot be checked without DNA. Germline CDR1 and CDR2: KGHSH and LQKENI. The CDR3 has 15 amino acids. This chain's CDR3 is CASSPPMTGTDTQYF.

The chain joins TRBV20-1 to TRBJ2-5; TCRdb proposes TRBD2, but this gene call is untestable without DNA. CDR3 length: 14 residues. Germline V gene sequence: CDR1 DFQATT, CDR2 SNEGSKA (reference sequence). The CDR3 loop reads CSAREGTSKETQYF.

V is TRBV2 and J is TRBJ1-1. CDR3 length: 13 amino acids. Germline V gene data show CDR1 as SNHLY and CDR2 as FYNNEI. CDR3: CASTADWNTEAFF.

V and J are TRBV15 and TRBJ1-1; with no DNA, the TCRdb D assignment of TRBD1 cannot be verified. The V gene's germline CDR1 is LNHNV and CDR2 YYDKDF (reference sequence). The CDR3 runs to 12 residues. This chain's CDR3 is CAIQDRPTEAFF.

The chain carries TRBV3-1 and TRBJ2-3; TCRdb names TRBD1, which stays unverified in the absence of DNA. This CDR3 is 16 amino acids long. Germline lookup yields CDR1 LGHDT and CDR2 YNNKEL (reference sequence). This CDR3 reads CASSHQLRGEGDTQYF.

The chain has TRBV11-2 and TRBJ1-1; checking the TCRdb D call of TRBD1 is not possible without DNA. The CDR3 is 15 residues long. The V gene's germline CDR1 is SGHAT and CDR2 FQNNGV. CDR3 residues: CASSLDRAMNTEAFF.

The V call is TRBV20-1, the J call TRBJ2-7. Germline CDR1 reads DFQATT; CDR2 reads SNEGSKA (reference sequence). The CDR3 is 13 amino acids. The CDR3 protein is CSARLTQTYEQYF.

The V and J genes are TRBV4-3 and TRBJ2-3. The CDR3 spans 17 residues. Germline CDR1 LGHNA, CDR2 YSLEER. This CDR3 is CASSQDRRAYPTDTQYF.

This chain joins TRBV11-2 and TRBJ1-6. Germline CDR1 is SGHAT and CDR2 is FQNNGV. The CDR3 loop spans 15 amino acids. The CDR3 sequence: CASSLDFGIDSPLHF.